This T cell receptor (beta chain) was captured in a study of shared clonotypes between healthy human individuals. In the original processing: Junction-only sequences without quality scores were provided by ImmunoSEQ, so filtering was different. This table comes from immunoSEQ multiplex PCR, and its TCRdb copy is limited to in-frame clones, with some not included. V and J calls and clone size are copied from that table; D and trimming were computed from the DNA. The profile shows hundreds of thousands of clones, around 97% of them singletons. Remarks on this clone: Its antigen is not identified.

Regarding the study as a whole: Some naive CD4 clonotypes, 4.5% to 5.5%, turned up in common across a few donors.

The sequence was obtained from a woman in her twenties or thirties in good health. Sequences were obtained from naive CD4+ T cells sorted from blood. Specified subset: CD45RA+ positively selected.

CDR3 bases: TGTGCCAGCTCAGGGGGACAGTCCTACGAGCAGTACTTC. Protein sequence: CASSGGQSYEQYF. The chain uses TRBV18 and TRBJ2-7; TRBD1 agrees at 7 bases. CDR3 length: 13 residues. Germline V gene lookup returns CDR1 KGHSH and CDR2 LQKENI. Losses at the gene ends were 5 bases for V and 1 base for J; bases not matched to a gene: 2.